This TCR beta chain came from a study of regulatory T cells in long-lasting Graves disease. As to time point: persistent/refractory GD, antithyroid drugs over 5 years with positive TRAb. Researchers made the TCR library from RNA that was extracted from PBMCs. According to the study, TCR beta libraries were built with iRepertoire HTBI primers and CDR3-region Arm-PCR. TCRdb called the multiplex PCR reads again in MiXCR, with one record for every CDR3 protein. The sample yields about 460,000 distinct CDR3 sequences, roughly 22% seen once. Germline assignment: CDR1 SNHLY and CDR2 FYNNEI. V was cut by 6 bases and J by 6 bases, with 21 bases left in between. The CDR3 contains 16 residues. This clonotype occurred a few times.

The sequence was obtained from a female donor with Graves disease. The genes are TRBV2 and TRBJ2-4, with D perhaps TRBD2 (6 bases). This specimen consisted of peripheral blood mononuclear cells (PBMCs), obtained when the disease was refractory, from a patient treated with antithyroid drugs. For the CDR3, the DNA is TGTGCCAGCAGGGCTACCGGGACTCAGATACCAAACATTCAGTACTTC. The encoded protein is CASRATGTQIPNIQYF.